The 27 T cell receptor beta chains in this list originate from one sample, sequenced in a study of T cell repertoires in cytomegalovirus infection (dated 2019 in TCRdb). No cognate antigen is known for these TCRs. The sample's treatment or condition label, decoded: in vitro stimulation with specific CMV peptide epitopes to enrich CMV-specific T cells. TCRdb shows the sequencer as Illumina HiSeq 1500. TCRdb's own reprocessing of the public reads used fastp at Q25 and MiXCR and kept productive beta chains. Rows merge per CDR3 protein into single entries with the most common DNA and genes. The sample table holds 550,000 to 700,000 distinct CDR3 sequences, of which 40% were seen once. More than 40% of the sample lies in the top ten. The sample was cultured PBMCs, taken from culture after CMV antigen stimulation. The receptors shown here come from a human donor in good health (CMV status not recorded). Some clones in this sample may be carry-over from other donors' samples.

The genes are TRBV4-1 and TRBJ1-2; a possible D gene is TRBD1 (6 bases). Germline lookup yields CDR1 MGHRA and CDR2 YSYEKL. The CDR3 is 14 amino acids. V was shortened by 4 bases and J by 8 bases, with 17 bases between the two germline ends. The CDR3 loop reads CASSLTKGVGGYTF. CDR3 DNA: TGCGCCAGCAGCCTAACCAAGGGGGTTGGAGGCTACACCTTC.

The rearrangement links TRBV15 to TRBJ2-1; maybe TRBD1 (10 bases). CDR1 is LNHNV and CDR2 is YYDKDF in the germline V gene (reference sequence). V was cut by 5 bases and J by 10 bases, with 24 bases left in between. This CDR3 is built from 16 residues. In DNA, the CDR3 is TGTGCCACCAGCGGTATTAGACAGGGGGCGGGGGGGGAGCAGTTCTTC. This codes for CATSGIRQGAGGEQFF.

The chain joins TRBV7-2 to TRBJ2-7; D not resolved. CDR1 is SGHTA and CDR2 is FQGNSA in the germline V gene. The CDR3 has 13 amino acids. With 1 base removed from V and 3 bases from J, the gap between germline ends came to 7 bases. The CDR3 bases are TGTGCCAGCAGCTTAGTCGTCCTCTACGAGCAGTACTTC. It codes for CASSLVVLYEQYF.

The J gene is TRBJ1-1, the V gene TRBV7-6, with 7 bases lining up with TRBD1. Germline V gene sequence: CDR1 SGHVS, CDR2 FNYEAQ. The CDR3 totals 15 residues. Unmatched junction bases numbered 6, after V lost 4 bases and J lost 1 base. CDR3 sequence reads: CASSSPGTENTEAFF. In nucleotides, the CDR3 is TGTGCCAGCAGCTCACCAGGGACAGAGAACACTGAAGCTTTCTTT.

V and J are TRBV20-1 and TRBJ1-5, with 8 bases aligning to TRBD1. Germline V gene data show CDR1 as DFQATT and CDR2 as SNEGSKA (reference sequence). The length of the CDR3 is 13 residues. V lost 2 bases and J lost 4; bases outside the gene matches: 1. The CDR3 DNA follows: TGCAGTGCTAGAACAGGGGGGAATCAGCCCCAGCATTTT. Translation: CSARTGGNQPQHF.

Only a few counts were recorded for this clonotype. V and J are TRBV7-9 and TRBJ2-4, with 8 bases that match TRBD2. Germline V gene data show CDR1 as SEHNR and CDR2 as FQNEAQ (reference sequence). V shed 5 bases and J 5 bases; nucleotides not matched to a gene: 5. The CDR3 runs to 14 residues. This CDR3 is CASSPRTSQNIQYF. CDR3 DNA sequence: TGTGCCAGCAGCCCTCGGACTAGCCAAAACATTCAGTACTTC.

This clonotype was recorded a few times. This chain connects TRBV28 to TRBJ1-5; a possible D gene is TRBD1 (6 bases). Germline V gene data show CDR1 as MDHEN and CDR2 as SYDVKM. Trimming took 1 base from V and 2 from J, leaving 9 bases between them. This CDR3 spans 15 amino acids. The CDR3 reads CASSLYGGRNQPQHF. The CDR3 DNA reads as TGTGCCAGCAGTTTATATGGGGGGCGCAATCAGCCCCAGCATTTT.

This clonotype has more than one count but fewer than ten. The CDR3 reads CASSDSRLGDTQYF. DNA for the CDR3: TGTGCCAGCAGTGACTCCAGGTTGGGGGATACGCAGTATTTT. This chain joins TRBV6-4 and TRBJ2-3; D remains ambiguous. CDR1 is MRHNA and CDR2 is SNTAGT in the germline V gene. The CDR3 sequence is 14 residues long. The germline V and J ends were trimmed by 0 bases and 6 bases, with 10 bases remaining between them.

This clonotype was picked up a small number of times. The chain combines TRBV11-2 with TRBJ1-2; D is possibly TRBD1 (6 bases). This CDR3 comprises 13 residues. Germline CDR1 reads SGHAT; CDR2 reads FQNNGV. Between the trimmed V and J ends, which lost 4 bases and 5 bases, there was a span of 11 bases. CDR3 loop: CASSSQQGYGYTF. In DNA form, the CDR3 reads TGTGCCAGCAGCTCACAACAGGGTTATGGCTACACCTTC.

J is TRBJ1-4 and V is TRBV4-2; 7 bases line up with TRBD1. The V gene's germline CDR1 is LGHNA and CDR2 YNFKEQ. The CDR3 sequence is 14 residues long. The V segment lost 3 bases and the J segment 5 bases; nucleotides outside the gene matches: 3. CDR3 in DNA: TGTGCCAGCAGCCAGGGACAGTTAAATGAAAAACTGTTTTTT. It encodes CASSQGQLNEKLFF.

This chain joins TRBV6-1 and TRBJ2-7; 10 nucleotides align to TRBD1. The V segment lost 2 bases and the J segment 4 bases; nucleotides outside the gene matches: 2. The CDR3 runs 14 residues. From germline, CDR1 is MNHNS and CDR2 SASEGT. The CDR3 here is CASSERDRGYEQYF. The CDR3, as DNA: TGTGCCAGCAGTGAAAGGGACAGGGGATACGAGCAGTACTTC.

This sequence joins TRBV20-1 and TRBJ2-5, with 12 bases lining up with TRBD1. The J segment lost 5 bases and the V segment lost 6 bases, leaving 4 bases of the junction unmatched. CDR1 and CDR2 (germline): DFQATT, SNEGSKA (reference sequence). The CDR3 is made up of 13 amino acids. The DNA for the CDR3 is TGCAGTGCCAGGGACAGGGGGCTCGAGACCCAGTACTTC. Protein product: CSARDRGLETQYF.

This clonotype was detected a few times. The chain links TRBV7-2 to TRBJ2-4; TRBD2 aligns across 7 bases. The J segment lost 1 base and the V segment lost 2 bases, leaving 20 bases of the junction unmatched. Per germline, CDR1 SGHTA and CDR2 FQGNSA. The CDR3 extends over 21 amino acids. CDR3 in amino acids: CASSLPPSGLLLTEAKNIQYF. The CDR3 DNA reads TGTGCCAGCAGCTTACCGCCTAGCGGCCTTCTTCTCACGGAGGCCAAAAACATTCAGTACTTC. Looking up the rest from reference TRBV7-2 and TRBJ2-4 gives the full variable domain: GAGVSQSPSNKVTEKGKDVELRCDPISGHTALYWYRQSLGQGLEFLIYFQGNSAPDKSGLPSDRFSAERTGGSVSTLTIQRTQQEDSAVYLCASSLPPSGLLLTEAKNIQYFGAGTRLSVL.

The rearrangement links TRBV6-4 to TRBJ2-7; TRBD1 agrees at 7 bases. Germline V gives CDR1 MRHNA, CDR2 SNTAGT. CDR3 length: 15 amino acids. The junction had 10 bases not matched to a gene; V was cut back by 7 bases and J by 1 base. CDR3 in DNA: TGTGCCAGCACATGGGGGACAGAACCTTCCTACGAGCAGTACTTC. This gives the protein CASTWGTEPSYEQYF.

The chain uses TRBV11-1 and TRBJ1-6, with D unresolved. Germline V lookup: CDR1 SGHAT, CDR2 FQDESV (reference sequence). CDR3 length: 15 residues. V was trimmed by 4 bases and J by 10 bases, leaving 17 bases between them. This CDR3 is CASSYITGGESPLHF. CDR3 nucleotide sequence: TGTGCCAGCAGCTACATCACGGGAGGCGAATCACCCCTCCACTTT.

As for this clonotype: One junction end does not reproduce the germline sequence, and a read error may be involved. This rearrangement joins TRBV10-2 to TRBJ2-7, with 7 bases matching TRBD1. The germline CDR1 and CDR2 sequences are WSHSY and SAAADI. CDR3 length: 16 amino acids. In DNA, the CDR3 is TGCGCCAGCAGTGATAACCCGACAGGGATACCCTACGGGCAGTACTTC. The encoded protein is CASSDNPTGIPYGQYF.

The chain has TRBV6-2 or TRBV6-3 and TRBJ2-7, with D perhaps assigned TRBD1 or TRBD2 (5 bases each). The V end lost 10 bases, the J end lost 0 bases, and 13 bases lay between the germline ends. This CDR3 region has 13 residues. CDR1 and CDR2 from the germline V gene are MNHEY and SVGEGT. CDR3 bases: TGTGCCATTACCGGGACCGACTCCTACGAGCAGTACTTC. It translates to CAITGTDSYEQYF.

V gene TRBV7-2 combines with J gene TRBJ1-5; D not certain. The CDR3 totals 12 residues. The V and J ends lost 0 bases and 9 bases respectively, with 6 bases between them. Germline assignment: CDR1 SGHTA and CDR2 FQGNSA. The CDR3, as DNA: TGTGCCAGCAGCTTAGCCGCTGGGCCCCAGCATTTT. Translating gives CASSLAAGPQHF.

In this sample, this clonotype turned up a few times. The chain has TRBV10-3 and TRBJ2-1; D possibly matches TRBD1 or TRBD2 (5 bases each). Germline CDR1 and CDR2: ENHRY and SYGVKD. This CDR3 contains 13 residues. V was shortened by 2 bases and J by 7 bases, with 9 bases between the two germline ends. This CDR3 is CAISEGGRNEQFF. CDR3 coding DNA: TGTGCCATCAGTGAGGGGGGACGGAATGAGCAGTTCTTC.

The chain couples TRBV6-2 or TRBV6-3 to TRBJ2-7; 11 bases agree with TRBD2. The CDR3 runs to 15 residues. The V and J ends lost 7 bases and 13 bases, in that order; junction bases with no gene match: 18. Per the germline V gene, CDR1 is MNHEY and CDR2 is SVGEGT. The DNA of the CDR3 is TGTGCCAGCACCCGCACGGGGACTAGCGGAAGGGGGATATACTTC. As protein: CASTRTGTSGRGIYF.

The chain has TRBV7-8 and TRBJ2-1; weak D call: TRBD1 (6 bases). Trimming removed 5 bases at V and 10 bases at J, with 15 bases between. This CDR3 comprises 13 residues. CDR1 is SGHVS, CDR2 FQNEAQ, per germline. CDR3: CASSVRDQGEQFF. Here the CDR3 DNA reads TGTGCCAGCAGCGTCCGGGACCAGGGGGAGCAGTTCTTC.

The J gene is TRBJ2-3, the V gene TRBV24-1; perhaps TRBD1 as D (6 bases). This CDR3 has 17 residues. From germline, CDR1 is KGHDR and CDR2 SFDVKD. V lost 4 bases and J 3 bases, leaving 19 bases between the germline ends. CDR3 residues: CATSDARGGYGTDTQYF. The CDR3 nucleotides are TGTGCCACCAGTGACGCAAGAGGGGGATACGGGACAGATACGCAGTATTTT.

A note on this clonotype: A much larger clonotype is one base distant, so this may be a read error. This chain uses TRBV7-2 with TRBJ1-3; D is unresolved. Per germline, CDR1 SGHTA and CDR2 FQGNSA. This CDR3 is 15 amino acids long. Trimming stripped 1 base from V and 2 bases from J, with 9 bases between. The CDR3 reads CASSLGGGPGNTIYF. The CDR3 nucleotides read TGTGCCAGCAGCTTAGGGGGAGGCCCTGGAAACACCATATATTTT.

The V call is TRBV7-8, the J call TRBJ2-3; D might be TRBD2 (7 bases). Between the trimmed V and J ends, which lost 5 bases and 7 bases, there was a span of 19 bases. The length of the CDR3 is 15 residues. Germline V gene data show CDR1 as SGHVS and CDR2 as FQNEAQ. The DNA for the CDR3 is TGTGCCAGCAGCCCCTTGGGGGGGCGGTTTAATACGCAGTATTTT. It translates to CASSPLGGRFNTQYF.

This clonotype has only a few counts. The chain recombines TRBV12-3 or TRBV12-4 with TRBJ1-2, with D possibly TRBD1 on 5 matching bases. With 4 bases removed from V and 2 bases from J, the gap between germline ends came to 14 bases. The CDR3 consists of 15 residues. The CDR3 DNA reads TGTGCCAGCAGTTACGACCCGACAGCGAACTATGGCTACACCTTC. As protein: CASSYDPTANYGYTF.

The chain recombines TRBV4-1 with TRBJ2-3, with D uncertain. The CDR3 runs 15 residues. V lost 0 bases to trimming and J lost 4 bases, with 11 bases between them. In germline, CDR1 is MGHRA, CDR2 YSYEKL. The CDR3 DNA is TGCGCCAGCAGCCAAGATAATCGGCCCCCAGATACGCAGTATTTT. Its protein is CASSQDNRPPDTQYF.

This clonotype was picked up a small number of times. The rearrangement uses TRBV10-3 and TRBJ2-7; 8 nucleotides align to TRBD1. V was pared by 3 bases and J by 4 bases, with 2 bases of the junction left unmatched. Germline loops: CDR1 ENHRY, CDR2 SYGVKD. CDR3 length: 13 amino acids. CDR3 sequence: CAISEGQGYEQYF. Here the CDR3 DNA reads TGTGCCATCAGTGAAGGACAGGGTTACGAGCAGTACTTC.